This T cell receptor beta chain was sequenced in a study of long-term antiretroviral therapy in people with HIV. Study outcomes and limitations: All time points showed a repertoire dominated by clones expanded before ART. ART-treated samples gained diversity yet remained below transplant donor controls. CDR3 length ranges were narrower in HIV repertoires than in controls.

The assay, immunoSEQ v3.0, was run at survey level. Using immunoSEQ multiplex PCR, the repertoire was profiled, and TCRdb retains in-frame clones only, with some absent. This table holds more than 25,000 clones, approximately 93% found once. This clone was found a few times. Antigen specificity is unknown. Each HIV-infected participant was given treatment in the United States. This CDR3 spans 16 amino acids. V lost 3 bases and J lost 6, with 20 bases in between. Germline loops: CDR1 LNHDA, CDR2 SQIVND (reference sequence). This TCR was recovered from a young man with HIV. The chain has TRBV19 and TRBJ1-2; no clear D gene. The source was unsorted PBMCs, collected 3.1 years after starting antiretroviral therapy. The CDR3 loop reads CASSIFVVGILNGYTF. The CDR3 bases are TGTGCCAGTAGTATCTTTGTTGTTGGGATCCTCAATGGCTACACCTTC.